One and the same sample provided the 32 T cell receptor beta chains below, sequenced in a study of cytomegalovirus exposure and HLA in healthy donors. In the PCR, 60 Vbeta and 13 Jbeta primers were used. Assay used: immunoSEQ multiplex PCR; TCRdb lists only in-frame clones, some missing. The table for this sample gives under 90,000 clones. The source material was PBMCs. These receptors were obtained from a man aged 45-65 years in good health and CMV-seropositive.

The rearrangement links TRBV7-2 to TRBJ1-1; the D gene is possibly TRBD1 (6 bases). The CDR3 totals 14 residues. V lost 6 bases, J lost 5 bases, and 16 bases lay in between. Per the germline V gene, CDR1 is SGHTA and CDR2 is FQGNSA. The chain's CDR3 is CASSSIGRGTEAFF. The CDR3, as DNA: TGTGCCAGCAGTTCAATAGGGAGGGGGACTGAAGCTTTCTTT.

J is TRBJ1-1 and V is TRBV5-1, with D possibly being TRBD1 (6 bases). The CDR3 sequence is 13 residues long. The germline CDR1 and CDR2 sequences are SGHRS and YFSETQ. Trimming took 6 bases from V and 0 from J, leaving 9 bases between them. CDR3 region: CASTGQMNTEAFF. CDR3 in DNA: TGCGCCAGCACAGGACAGATGAACACTGAAGCTTTCTTT.

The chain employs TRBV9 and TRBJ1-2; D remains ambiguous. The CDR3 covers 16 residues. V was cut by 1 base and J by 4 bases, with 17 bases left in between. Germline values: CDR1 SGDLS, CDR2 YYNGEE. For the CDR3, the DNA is TGTGCCAGCAGCGTATCCCCGGTGAGAAACTTCTATGGCTACACCTTC. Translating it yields CASSVSPVRNFYGYTF.

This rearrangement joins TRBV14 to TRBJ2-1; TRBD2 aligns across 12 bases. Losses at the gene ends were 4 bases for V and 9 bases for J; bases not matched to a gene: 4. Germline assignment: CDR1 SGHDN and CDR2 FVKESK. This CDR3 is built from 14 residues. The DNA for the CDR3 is TGTGCCAGCAGCCGACTAGCGGGAGTAAGTGAGCAGTTCTTC. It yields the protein CASSRLAGVSEQFF.

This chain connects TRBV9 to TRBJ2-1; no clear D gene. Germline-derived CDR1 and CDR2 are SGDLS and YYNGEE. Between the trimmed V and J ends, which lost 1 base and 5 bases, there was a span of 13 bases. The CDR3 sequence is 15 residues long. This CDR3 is CASSVSGSSDNEQFF. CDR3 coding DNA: TGTGCCAGCAGCGTATCAGGCTCTTCCGACAATGAGCAGTTCTTC.

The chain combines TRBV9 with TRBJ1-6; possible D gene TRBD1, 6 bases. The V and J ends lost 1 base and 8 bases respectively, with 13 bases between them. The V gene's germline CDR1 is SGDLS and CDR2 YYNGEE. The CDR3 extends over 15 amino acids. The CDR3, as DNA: TGTGCCAGCAGCGTAAGCACAGGGATAGATTCACCCCTCCACTTT. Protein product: CASSVSTGIDSPLHF.

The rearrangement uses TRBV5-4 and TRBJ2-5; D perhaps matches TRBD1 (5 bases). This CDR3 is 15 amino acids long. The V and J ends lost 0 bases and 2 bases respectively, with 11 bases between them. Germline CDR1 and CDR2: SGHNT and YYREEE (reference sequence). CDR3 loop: CASSLVLAGQETQYF. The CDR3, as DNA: TGTGCCAGCAGCTTGGTGTTGGCAGGGCAAGAGACCCAGTACTTC.

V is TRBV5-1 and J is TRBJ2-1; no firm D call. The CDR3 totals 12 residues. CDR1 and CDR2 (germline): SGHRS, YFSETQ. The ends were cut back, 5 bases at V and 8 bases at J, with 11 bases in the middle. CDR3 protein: CASRLTPDEQFF. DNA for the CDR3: TGCGCCAGCAGACTGACTCCCGATGAGCAGTTCTTC.

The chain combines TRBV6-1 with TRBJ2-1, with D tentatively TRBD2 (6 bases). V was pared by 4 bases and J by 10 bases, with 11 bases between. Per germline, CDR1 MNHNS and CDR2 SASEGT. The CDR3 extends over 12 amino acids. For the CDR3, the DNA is TGTGCCAGCAGTGTGCTAGCGTTAGAGCAGTTCTTC. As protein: CASSVLALEQFF.

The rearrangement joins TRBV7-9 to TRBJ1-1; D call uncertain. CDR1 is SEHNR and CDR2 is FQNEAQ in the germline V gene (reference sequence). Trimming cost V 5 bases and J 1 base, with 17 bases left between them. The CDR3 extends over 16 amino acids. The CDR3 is CASSVGTRFSNTEAFF. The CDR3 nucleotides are TGTGCCAGCAGCGTAGGCACGCGGTTTTCGAACACTGAAGCTTTCTTT.

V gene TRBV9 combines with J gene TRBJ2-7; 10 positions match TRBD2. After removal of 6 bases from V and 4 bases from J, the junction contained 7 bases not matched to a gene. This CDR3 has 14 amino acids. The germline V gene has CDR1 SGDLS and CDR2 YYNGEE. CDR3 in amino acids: CASNPSGSEYEQYF. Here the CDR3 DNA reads TGTGCCAGCAACCCTAGCGGGAGTGAGTACGAGCAGTACTTC.

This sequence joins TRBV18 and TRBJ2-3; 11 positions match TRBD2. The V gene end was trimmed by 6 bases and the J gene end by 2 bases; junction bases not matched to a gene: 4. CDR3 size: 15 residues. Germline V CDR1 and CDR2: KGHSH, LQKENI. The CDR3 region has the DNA TGTGCCAGCTCGCTACTAGCGGGAGACACAGATACGCAGTATTTT. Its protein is CASSLLAGDTDTQYF.

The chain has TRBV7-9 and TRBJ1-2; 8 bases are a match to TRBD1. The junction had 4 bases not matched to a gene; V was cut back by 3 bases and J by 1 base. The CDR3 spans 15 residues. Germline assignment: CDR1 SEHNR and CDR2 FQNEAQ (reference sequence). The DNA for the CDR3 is TGTGCCAGCAGCTTTGGACAGGGAATTAACTATGGCTACACCTTC. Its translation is CASSFGQGINYGYTF.

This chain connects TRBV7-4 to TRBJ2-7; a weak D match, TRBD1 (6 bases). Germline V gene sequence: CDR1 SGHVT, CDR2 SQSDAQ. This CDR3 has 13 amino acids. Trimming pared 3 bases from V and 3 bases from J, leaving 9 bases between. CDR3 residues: CASSFEGDYEQYV. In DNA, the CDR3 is TGTGCCAGCAGCTTTGAGGGGGACTACGAGCAGTACGTC.

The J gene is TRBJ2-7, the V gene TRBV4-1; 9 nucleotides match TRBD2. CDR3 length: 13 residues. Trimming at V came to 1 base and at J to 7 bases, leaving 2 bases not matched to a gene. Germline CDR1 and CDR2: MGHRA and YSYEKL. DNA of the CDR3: TGCGCCAGCAGCCAAGGACTAGCGGTAGAGCAGTACTTC. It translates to CASSQGLAVEQYF.

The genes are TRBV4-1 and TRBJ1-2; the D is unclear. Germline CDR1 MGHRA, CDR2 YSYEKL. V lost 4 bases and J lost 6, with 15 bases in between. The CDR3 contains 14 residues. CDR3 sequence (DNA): TGCGCCAGCAGCCCCTCGGGAGCATTAAATGGCTACACCTTC. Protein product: CASSPSGALNGYTF.

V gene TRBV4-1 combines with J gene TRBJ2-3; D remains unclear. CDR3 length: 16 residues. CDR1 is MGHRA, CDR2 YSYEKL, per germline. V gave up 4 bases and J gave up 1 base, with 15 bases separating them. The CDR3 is CASSRSLVRGTDTQYF. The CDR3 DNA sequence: TGCGCCAGCAGCCGTTCCCTAGTTCGGGGCACAGATACGCAGTATTTT.

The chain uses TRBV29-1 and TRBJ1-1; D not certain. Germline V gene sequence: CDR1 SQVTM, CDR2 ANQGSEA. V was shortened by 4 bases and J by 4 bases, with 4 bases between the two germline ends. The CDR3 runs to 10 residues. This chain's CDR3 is CSVVITEAFF. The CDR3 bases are TGCAGCGTTGTTATCACTGAAGCTTTCTTT. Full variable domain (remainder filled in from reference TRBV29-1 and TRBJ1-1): SAVISQKPSRDICQRGTSLTIQCQVDSQVTMMFWYRQQPGQSLTLIATANQGSEATYESGFVIDKFPISRPNLTFSTLTVSNMSPEDSSIYLCSVVITEAFFGQGTRLTVV.

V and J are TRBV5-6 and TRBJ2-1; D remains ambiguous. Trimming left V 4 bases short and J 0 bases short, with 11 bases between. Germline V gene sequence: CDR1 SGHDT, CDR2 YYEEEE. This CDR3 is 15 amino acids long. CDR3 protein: CASSPAISSYNEQFF. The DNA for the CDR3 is TGTGCCAGCAGCCCTGCGATAAGCTCCTACAATGAGCAGTTCTTC.

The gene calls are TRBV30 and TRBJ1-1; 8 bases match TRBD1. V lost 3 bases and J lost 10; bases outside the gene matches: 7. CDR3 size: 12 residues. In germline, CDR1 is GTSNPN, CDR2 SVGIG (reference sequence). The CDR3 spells CAWRALTGGAFF. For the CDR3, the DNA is TGTGCCTGGAGGGCCCTTACAGGGGGAGCTTTCTTT.

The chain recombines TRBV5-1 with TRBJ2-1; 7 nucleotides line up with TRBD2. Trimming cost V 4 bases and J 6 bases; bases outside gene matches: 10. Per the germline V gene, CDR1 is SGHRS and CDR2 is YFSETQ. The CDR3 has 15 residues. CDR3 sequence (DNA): TGCGCCAGCAGCCCCGGACTAGATCCTAGCAATGAGCAGTTCTTC. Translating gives CASSPGLDPSNEQFF.

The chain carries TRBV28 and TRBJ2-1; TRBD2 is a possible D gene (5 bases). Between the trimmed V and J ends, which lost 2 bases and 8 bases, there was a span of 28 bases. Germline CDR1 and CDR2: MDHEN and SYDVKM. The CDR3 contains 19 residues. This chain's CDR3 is CASSLREGSDYRRRDEQFF. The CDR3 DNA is TGTGCCAGCAGTTTACGGGAAGGAAGTGACTACCGAAGACGGGATGAGCAGTTCTTC.

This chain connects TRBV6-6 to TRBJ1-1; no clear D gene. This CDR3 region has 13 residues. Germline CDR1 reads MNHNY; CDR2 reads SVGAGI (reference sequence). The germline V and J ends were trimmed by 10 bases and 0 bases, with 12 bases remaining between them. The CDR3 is CATTEVMNTEAFF. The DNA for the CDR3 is TGTGCCACCACGGAGGTGATGAACACTGAAGCTTTCTTT.

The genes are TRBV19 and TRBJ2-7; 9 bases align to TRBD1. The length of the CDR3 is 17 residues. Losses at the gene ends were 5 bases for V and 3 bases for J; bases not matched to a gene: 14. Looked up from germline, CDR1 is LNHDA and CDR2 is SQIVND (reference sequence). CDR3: CASSSGTGLAINYEQYF. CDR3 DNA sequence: TGTGCCAGTAGTTCCGGGACAGGGCTCGCGATTAACTACGAGCAGTACTTC.

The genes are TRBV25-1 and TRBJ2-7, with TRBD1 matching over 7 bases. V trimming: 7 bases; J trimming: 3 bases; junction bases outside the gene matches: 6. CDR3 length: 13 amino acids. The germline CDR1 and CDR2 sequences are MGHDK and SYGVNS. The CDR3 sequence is CASTLAGGYEQYF. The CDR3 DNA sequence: TGTGCCAGCACCCTGGCAGGGGGCTACGAGCAGTACTTC.

The CDR3 sequence: CSVGLRRGETQYF. The CDR3 nucleotides are TGCAGCGTTGGCCTTAGAAGGGGAGAGACCCAGTACTTC. V is TRBV29-1 and J is TRBJ2-5; D possibly corresponds to TRBD1 (5 bases). The CDR3 sequence is 13 residues long. Germline CDR1 reads SQVTM; CDR2 reads ANQGSEA. V was shortened by 4 bases and J by 4 bases, with 13 bases between the two germline ends.

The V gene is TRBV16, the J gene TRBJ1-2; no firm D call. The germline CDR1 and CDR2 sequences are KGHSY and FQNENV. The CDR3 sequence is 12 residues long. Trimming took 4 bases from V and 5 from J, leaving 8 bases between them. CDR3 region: CASSLTGYGYTF. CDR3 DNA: TGTGCCAGCAGCCTTACGGGTTATGGCTACACCTTC.

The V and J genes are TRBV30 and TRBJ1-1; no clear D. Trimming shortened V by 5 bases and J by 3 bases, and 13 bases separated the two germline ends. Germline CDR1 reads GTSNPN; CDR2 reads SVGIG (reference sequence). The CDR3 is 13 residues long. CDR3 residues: CAWAVGRHTEAFF. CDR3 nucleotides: TGTGCCTGGGCGGTAGGGAGGCACACTGAAGCTTTCTTT.

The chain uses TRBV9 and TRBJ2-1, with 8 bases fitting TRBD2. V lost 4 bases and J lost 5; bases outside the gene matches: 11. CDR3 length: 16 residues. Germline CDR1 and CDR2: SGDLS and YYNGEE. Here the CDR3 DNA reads TGTGCCAGCAGCCACCTGGGCGGGAGGTTGGACAATGAGCAGTTCTTC. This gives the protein CASSHLGGRLDNEQFF.

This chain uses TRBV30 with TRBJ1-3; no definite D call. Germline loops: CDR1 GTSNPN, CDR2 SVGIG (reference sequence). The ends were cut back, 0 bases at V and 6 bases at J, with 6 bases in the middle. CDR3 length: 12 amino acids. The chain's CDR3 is CAWSVLLNTIYF. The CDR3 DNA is TGTGCCTGGAGTGTTCTTCTAAACACCATATATTTT.

DNA for the CDR3: TGTGCCAGCAGCCTCCGTGGGACAGGGGACACCGGGGAGCTGTTTTTT. Its protein is CASSLRGTGDTGELFF. This sequence joins TRBV7-8 and TRBJ2-2; 10 bases match TRBD1. The CDR3 spans 16 residues. The ends lost 5 bases at V and 3 bases at J; junction bases unmatched: 6. Germline V gene data show CDR1 as SGHVS and CDR2 as FQNEAQ.

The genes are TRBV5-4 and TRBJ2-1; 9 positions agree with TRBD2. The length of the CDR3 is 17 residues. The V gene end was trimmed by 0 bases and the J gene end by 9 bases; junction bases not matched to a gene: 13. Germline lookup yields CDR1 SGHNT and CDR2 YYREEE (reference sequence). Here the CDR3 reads CASSLGGAGGPGSEQFF. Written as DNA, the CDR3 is TGTGCCAGCAGCTTGGGGGGCGCGGGAGGGCCTGGAAGTGAGCAGTTCTTC. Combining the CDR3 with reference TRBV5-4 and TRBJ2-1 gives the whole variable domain ETGVTQSPTHLIKTRGQQVTLRCSSQSGHNTVSWYQQALGQGPQFIFQYYREEENGRGNFPPRFSGLQFPNYSSELNVNALELDDSALYLCASSLGGAGGPGSEQFFGPGTRLTVL.